What follows are 27 T cell receptor beta chains derived from one specimen sequenced in a study of CD8 T cells in ankylosing spondylitis. TCRdb reprocessed the 5' RACE reads with MiXCR, giving one entry per CDR3 protein. Among 250,000 to 400,000 distinct CDR3 sequences listed, about 9.9% were seen once. Sequenced input: blood, either unsorted or a sorted T cell fraction (not recorded which). All receptors derive from a female donor with ankylosing spondylitis or in good health (not recorded which).

This clonotype was detected ten times or more. The chain has TRBV5-6 and TRBJ2-1; 10 positions match TRBD2. The CDR3 spans 15 residues. CDR1 and CDR2 from the germline V gene are SGHDT and YYEEEE. With 0 bases clipped from V and 10 bases from J, the junction kept 7 bases outside the gene matches. The CDR3 DNA is TGTGCCAGCAGCTTGGCACTAGCGGGGCTCGAGGAGCAGTTCTTC. This encodes CASSLALAGLEEQFF.

This clonotype was recorded many times. Germline is not matched at one junction end, which may reflect a read error. The chain is built from TRBV7-7 and TRBJ2-2; tentatively, D is TRBD1 or TRBD2 (6 bases each). This CDR3 is 17 amino acids long. Looked up from germline, CDR1 is SSHAT and CDR2 is FNYEAQ (reference sequence). The CDR3 DNA reads as TGTGCTAGCAGCTTAGCTAAAGGGGGGCGCGCCACCGGGGAGCTGTTTTTT. Protein sequence: CASSLAKGGRATGELFF. The full variable domain, its missing parts supplied by reference TRBV7-7 and TRBJ2-2, is GAGVSQSPRYKVTKRGQDVTLRCDPISSHATLYWYQQALGQGPEFLTYFNYEAQPDKSGLPSDRFSAERPEGSISTLTIQRTEQRDSAMYRCASSLAKGGRATGELFFGEGSRLTVL.

This clonotype showed up just a few times. The chain couples TRBV28 to TRBJ2-3, with 9 bases identical to TRBD2. This CDR3 is 15 amino acids long. Germline V gene lookup returns CDR1 MDHEN and CDR2 SYDVKM. J gave up 7 bases and V 3 bases, and 8 bases lay outside the gene matches. CDR3 protein: CASSFLAGTGNTQYF. For the CDR3, the DNA is TGTGCCAGCAGTTTCCTAGCGGGGACCGGGAATACGCAGTATTTT.

The chain links TRBV28 to TRBJ2-3, with D hard to call. The CDR3 length is 15 residues. The V gene's germline CDR1 is MDHEN and CDR2 SYDVKM. Trimming stripped 5 bases from V and 0 bases from J, with 12 bases between. The CDR3 nucleotides read TGTGCCAGCAGTCCCCCCGGAACTAGCACAGATACGCAGTATTTT. As protein: CASSPPGTSTDTQYF. Supplemented by reference TRBV28 and TRBJ2-3, the full variable domain reads DVKVTQSSRYLVKRTGEKVFLECVQDMDHENMFWYRQDPGLGLRLIYFSYDVKMKEKGDIPEGYSVSREKKERFSLILESASTNQTSMYLCASSPPGTSTDTQYFGPGTRLTVL.

This clonotype was counted a few times. Here the CDR3 reads CSAPTGTGNTEAFF. CDR3 DNA sequence: TGCAGTGCTCCAACCGGGACAGGAAACACTGAAGCTTTCTTT. The chain combines TRBV20-1 with TRBJ1-1, with 8 bases fitting TRBD1. V shed 5 bases, J shed 2 bases, and the junction held 7 bases outside the gene matches. The CDR3 covers 14 residues. The germline CDR1 and CDR2 sequences are DFQATT and SNEGSKA (reference sequence).

This clonotype appeared a few times. The J gene is TRBJ2-1, the V gene TRBV9, with D possibly being TRBD1 (5 bases). Trimming left V 0 bases short and J 2 bases short, with 6 bases between. From germline, CDR1 is SGDLS and CDR2 YYNGEE. This CDR3 spans 14 amino acids. The CDR3 coding sequence is TGTGCCAGCAGCGTAGGGACAACCTACAATGAGCAGTTCTTC. It specifies CASSVGTTYNEQFF.

This clonotype was recorded at least ten times. The chain employs TRBV12-3 or TRBV12-4 and TRBJ2-7, with TRBD2 as a possible D gene (6 bases). The ends were cut back, 3 bases at V and 6 bases at J, with 12 bases in the middle. The CDR3 sequence is 13 residues long. CDR3 DNA sequence: TGTGCCAGCAGTTTCAAACTAGCAGCCGAGCAGTACTTC. It encodes CASSFKLAAEQYF.

The rearrangement joins TRBV7-6 to TRBJ1-5; 7 nucleotides agree with TRBD1. J gave up 6 bases and V 5 bases, and 16 bases lay outside the gene matches. Germline V lookup: CDR1 SGHVS, CDR2 FNYEAQ. The CDR3 extends over 17 amino acids. CDR3 in DNA: TGTGCCAGCAGCCCTAACCGGAGGGGGCCCCTTCTTCAGCCCCAGCATTTT. Protein: CASSPNRRGPLLQPQHF.

The rearrangement uses TRBV27 and TRBJ1-1, with D unclear. CDR3 size: 14 residues. The V end lost 3 bases, the J end lost 1 base, and 9 bases lay between the germline ends. The V gene's germline CDR1 is MNHEY and CDR2 SMNVEV (reference sequence). The CDR3 reads CASSFGVGNTEAFF. The CDR3 DNA is TGTGCCAGCAGTTTCGGGGTAGGGAACACTGAAGCTTTCTTT.

This clonotype has at least ten counts. The chain joins TRBV9 to TRBJ1-5, with TRBD1 matching 10 bases. The CDR3 loop spans 14 amino acids. Germline V CDR1 and CDR2: SGDLS, YYNGEE. Trimming removed 4 bases from V and 7 bases from J; junction bases left unmatched: 5. CDR3 in DNA: TGTGCCAGCAGCCCGGGGACAGGGGTCCAGCCCCAGCATTTT. It encodes CASSPGTGVQPQHF. Filled out from reference TRBV9 and TRBJ1-5, the complete variable domain reads DSGVTQTPKHLITATGQRVTLRCSPRSGDLSVYWYQQSLDQGLQFLIQYYNGEERAKGNILERFSAQQFPDLHSELNLSSLELGDSALYFCASSPGTGVQPQHFGDGTRLSIL.

This clonotype was recorded once. The chain couples TRBV20-1 to TRBJ2-3; maybe TRBD1 (5 bases). Germline CDR1 DFQATT, CDR2 SNEGSKA (reference sequence). The CDR3 loop spans 14 amino acids. V shed 7 bases and J shed 4 bases, with 18 bases lying between them. The CDR3 DNA is TGCAGTGTTTCACACGGTCCCAGGGCAGATACGCAGTATTTT. Translating it yields CSVSHGPRADTQYF.

In this sample, this clonotype turned up many times. The chain links TRBV20-1 to TRBJ2-5, with D possibly TRBD2 on 6 matching bases. The germline V gene encodes CDR1 DFQATT and CDR2 SNEGSKA (reference sequence). V dropped 0 bases and J dropped 10 bases, with 27 bases sitting between them. The CDR3 contains 17 residues. The CDR3 protein is CSARDFGASWMSGDQYF. CDR3 DNA sequence: TGCAGTGCTAGAGATTTTGGGGCTAGCTGGATGTCGGGAGACCAGTACTTC.

This clonotype was detected ten times or more. This chain connects TRBV28 to TRBJ1-6, with 9 bases matching TRBD1. Germline V gene sequence: CDR1 MDHEN, CDR2 SYDVKM. The CDR3 totals 16 residues. Unmatched junction bases numbered 14, after V lost 3 bases and J lost 14 bases. This CDR3 reads CASSFEGQGPRLTLHF. The DNA of the CDR3 is TGTGCCAGCAGTTTCGAGGGACAGGGTCCAAGATTGACCCTCCACTTT.

This clonotype was picked up many times. The chain has TRBV11-2 and TRBJ1-3; D unclear. Per the germline V gene, CDR1 is SGHAT and CDR2 is FQNNGV. Trimming took off 7 bases at V and 3 bases at J, with 7 bases between the two ends. The CDR3 is 12 residues long. CDR3 sequence reads: CASKPDGNTIYF. CDR3 sequence (DNA): TGTGCCAGCAAACCGGATGGAAACACCATATATTTT.

The genes are TRBV12-3 or TRBV12-4 and TRBJ2-2, with TRBD1 identical over 8 bases. The CDR3 runs to 17 residues. V was pared by 7 bases and J by 1 base, with 11 bases of the junction left unmatched. CDR3: CASTYPTGDLNTGELFF. CDR3 coding DNA: TGTGCCAGCACCTACCCGACAGGGGATTTGAACACCGGGGAGCTGTTTTTT.

This clonotype was found a few times. The rearrangement links TRBV10-3 to TRBJ1-2; D remains ambiguous. The CDR3 has 14 residues. From germline, CDR1 is ENHRY and CDR2 SYGVKD. The V end lost 0 bases, the J end lost 8 bases, and 13 bases lay between the germline ends. The CDR3 nucleotides read TGTGCCATCAGTGAGTCGAAACGGGAGGGAGGCTACACCTTC. Residues: CAISESKREGGYTF.

To note about this clonotype: This could be a read error, since a much larger clone is one nucleotide away. This chain connects TRBV28 to TRBJ2-4; TRBD2 matches 7 bases. The CDR3 spans 17 residues. The V gene's germline CDR1 is MDHEN and CDR2 SYDVKM. CDR3 bases: TGTGCCAGCAGCCCCCGGGGGGACGGTATAGCCAAAAACACTCAGTACTTC. It translates to CASSPRGDGIAKNTQYF.

The chain couples TRBV14 to TRBJ1-2, with TRBD1 identical over 10 bases. Per the germline V gene, CDR1 is SGHDN and CDR2 is FVKESK. Unmatched junction bases numbered 3, after V lost 1 base and J lost 4 bases. The CDR3 is 15 residues long. CDR3 sequence (DNA): TGTGCCAGCAGCCAAGGACAGGGGGCCGGCTATGGCTACACCTTC. Protein sequence: CASSQGQGAGYGYTF.

The chain carries TRBV30 and TRBJ1-1, with D uncertain. The V end was cut by 4 bases, the J end by 0 bases, with 3 bases between. The CDR3 length is 11 residues. Germline CDR1 reads GTSNPN; CDR2 reads SVGIG (reference sequence). For the CDR3, the DNA is TGTGCCTGGAAGATGAACACTGAAGCTTTCTTT. Protein sequence: CAWKMNTEAFF.

The V call is TRBV12-3 or TRBV12-4, the J call TRBJ1-1; D may be TRBD1 (6 bases). The V gene lost 3 bases and the J gene lost 2 bases, with 10 bases spanning the gap. This CDR3 is 14 amino acids long. CDR3 DNA: TGTGCCAGCAGTTTGGGGGACATAAACACTGAAGCTTTCTTT. It codes for CASSLGDINTEAFF.

The rearrangement joins TRBV15 to TRBJ1-5; D is uncertain. The germline V gene has CDR1 LNHNV and CDR2 YYDKDF (reference sequence). Trimming took off 5 bases at V and 2 bases at J, with 16 bases between the two ends. The CDR3 consists of 16 residues. The CDR3 region has the DNA TGTGCCACCAGCCTAGAGGGCAGGAACCGCAATCAGCCCCAGCATTTT. It encodes CATSLEGRNRNQPQHF.

This clonotype was counted ten times or more. The rearrangement uses TRBV5-1 and TRBJ1-1; TRBD1 matches at 8 bases. The CDR3 is 14 residues long. V was pared by 4 bases and J by 1 base, with 3 bases of the junction left unmatched. In germline, CDR1 is SGHRS, CDR2 YFSETQ. The DNA for the CDR3 is TGCGCCAGCAGCAAAGACAGGGGGAACACTGAAGCTTTCTTT. Its protein product is CASSKDRGNTEAFF. Full variable domain (remainder filled in from reference TRBV5-1 and TRBJ1-1): KAGVTQTPRYLIKTRGQQVTLSCSPISGHRSVSWYQQTPGQGLQFLFEYFSETQRNKGNFPGRFSGRQFSNSRSEMNVSTLELGDSALYLCASSKDRGNTEAFFGQGTRLTVV.

This clonotype came up once. The chain links TRBV5-4 to TRBJ2-1; weak D call: TRBD2 (6 bases). V lost 7 bases and J 4 bases, leaving 27 bases between the germline ends. Germline V gene lookup returns CDR1 SGHNT and CDR2 YYREEE (reference sequence). The CDR3 covers 18 residues. CDR3 sequence: CASGQEGTREGRYNEQFF. CDR3 sequence (DNA): TGTGCCAGCGGACAAGAGGGGACCCGGGAAGGGAGGTACAATGAGCAGTTCTTC.

This clonotype was detected ten times or more. This chain links TRBV10-3 with TRBJ2-3, with 10 bases matching TRBD2. The CDR3 contains 14 residues. The V gene end was trimmed by 8 bases and the J gene end by 2 bases; junction bases not matched to a gene: 4. The germline V gene has CDR1 ENHRY and CDR2 SYGVKD. DNA for the CDR3: TGTGCCATCTCTAGCGGGGGTAACACAGATACGCAGTATTTT. Translated, it gives CAISSGGNTDTQYF.

Many counts were recorded for this clonotype. The chain couples TRBV9 to TRBJ1-1; maybe TRBD1 (5 bases). V was cut by 4 bases and J by 2 bases, with 12 bases left in between. This CDR3 comprises 14 residues. Germline-derived CDR1 and CDR2 are SGDLS and YYNGEE. The CDR3 spells CASSLQGPNTEAFF. The CDR3 DNA reads TGTGCCAGCAGCCTCCAGGGCCCCAACACTGAAGCTTTCTTT.

This clonotype was counted ten times or more. This sequence joins TRBV2 and TRBJ1-2; D may be TRBD1 (5 bases). Germline-derived CDR1 and CDR2 are SNHLY and FYNNEI. Trimming took off 4 bases at V and 5 bases at J, with 11 bases between the two ends. The CDR3 spans 13 residues. This chain's CDR3 is CASSAAGQYGYTF. Written as DNA, the CDR3 is TGTGCCAGCAGTGCAGCGGGGCAGTATGGCTACACCTTC.

This clonotype was observed at least ten times. The chain is built from TRBV11-2 and TRBJ2-7, with D unclear. The germline gives CDR1 SGHAT, CDR2 FQNNGV. The CDR3 consists of 16 residues. The germline V and J ends were trimmed by 0 bases and 4 bases, with 16 bases remaining between them. The CDR3 loop is CASSLDGVISSYEQYF. For the CDR3, the DNA is TGTGCCAGCAGCTTAGATGGGGTAATCTCGTCTTACGAGCAGTACTTC.